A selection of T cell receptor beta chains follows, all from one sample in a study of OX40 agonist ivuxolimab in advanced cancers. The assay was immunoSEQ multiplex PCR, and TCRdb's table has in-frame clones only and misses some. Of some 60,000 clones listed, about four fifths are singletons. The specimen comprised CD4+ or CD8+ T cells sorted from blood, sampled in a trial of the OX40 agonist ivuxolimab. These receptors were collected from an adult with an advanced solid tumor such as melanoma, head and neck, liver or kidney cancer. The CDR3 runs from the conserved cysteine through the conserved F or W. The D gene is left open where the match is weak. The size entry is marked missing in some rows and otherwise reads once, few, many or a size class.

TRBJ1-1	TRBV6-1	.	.	TGTGCCAGCAGTGAGCCTGGGAGGGGCCTGAACACTGAAGCTTTCTTT	CASSEPGRGLNTEAFF
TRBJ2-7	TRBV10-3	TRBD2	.	TGTGCCATCAGTGAGATGACTAGCGGGAGGGATGAGCAGTACTTC	CAISEMTSGRDEQYF
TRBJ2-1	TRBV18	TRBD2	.	TGTGCCAGCTCACCCGGACTTAGCGGGGGACTCTACAATGAGCAGTTCTTC	CASSPGLSGGLYNEQFF
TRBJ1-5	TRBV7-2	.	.	TGTGCCAGCAGCTTAGGGAGGGGCCAGCCCCAGCATTTT	CASSLGRGQPQHF
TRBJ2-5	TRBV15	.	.	TGTGCCACCAGTAAGGGGGAAGAGACCCAGTACTTC	CATSKGEETQYF
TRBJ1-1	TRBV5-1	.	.	TGCGCCAGCAGCTCTACCTCAATACCGGGCGCTGAAGCTTTCTTT	CASSSTSIPGAEAFF
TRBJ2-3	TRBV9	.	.	TGTGCCAGCAATTTGGAGGGCAGGGGGGCAGATACGCAGTATTTT	CASNLEGRGADTQYF
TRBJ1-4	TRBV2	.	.	TGTGCCAGCAGTGATGACGGATCAACTAATGAAAAACTGTTTTTT	CASSDDGSTNEKLFF
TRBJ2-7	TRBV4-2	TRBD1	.	TGTGCCAGCAGCCAAGACTGGGACAGGGGGTCCTACGAGCAGTACTTC	CASSQDWDRGSYEQYF
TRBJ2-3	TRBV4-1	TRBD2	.	TGCGCCAGCAGCCAAGTACGGATAGAGGGGACTAGCGGGAGGGGCCCAGATACGCAGTATTTT	CASSQVRIEGTSGRGPDTQYF
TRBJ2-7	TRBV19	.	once	TGTGCCAGTAGTATTTCTTTGGGGGACTACGAGCAGTACTTC	CASSISLGDYEQYF
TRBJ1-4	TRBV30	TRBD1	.	TGTGCCTGGAGTCTCAGTAGGACAGGGCATGAAAAACTGTTTTTT	CAWSLSRTGHEKLFF
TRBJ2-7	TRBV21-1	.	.	TGTGCCAGCAGCAACAGACAGGGTTCCTACGAGCAGTACTTC	CASSNRQGSYEQYF
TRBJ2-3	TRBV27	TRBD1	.	TGTGCCAGCAGCCTCCGGGACAGGGTTTCAGATACGCAGTATTTT	CASSLRDRVSDTQYF
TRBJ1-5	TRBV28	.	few	TGTGCCAGCAGTTTATCAGGACACCTCAATCAGCCCCAGCATTTT	CASSLSGHLNQPQHF